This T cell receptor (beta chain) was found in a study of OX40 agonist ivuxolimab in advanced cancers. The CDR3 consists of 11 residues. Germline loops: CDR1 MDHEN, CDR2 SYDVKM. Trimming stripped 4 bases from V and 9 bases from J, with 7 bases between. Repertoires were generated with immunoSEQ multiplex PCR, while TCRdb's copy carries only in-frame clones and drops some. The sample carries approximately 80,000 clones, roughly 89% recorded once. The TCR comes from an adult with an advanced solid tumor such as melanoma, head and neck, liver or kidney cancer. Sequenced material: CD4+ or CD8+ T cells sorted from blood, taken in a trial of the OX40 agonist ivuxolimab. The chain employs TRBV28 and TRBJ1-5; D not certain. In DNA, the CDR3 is TGTGCCAGCAGTTCCCTTCGGCCCCAGCATTTT. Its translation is CASSSLRPQHF. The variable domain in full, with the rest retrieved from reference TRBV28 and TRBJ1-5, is DVKVTQSSRYLVKRTGEKVFLECVQDMDHENMFWYRQDPGLGLRLIYFSYDVKMKEKGDIPEGYSVSREKKERFSLILESASTNQTSMYLCASSSLRPQHFGDGTRLSIL.